This T cell receptor beta chain was captured in a study of blood T cell repertoires in COVID-19. Donors in Cohort 3 counted as recovered after two negative PCRs, clearance, or symptom resolution. Clones were read by immunoSEQ multiplex PCR, and TCRdb kept only the in-frame ones, dropping some. The data show around 450,000 clones, about 90% seen once. CDR3 length equals 16 residues. Germline-derived CDR1 and CDR2 are LNHNV and YYDKDF (reference sequence). Trimming removed 3 bases from V and 1 base from J, with 13 bases in between. The sequence was collected from a young man who had recovered from COVID-19. The chain has TRBV15 and TRBJ2-1; perhaps TRBD1 as D (7 bases). What was sequenced was PBMCs or T cells enriched from blood (not recorded which). The CDR3 sequence is CATSREGRGSYNEQFF. CDR3 coding DNA: TGTGCCACCAGCAGGGAGGGCAGGGGGTCCTACAATGAGCAGTTCTTC.